This entry is about one T cell receptor (beta chain). The junction had 6 bases not matched to a gene; V was cut back by 1 base and J by 5 bases. This CDR3 has 15 residues. Germline CDR1 is LGHNA and CDR2 is YSLEER. The data belong to a study of blood T cell repertoires in COVID-19. As for the study in general: The samples span acute and convalescent COVID-19 from the United States, Italy and Spain. T cells, B-cell-depleted T cells, or PBMCs provided the cDNA or gDNA that served as material.

Per the original data handling: Using reference gene primer amplification, nucleated cell counts were estimated. The assay was immunoSEQ multiplex PCR, and TCRdb's table has in-frame clones only and misses some. Clone size and V and J calls were adopted from that table, with D and trimming inferred from the DNA. The sample has roughly 110,000 clones, about 93% seen once. This rearrangement joins TRBV4-3 to TRBJ2-5, with 8 bases identical to TRBD2. The sequence derives from a woman aged 25 to 39 with acute or convalescent COVID-19. Material for sequencing was peripheral blood. The CDR3 is CASSQAGGPWETQYF. DNA for the CDR3: TGCGCCAGCAGCCAAGCGGGGGGGCCCTGGGAGACCCAGTACTTC.